These 27 T cell receptor beta chains were all obtained from the same sample, sequenced in a study of T-cell memory formation after mild COVID-19. Via MiXCR, TCRdb re-called the 5' RACE reads, giving one row per CDR3 protein. The sample contains 65,000 to 100,000 distinct CDR3 sequences, 10% to 15% of which appear only once. Sequenced material: PBMCs or a T cell subset sorted from them (not recorded which). The receptors here all came from a man younger than 30 who had mild COVID-19 (a few samples of this study predate the infection). Cell type and time point are not known.

V is TRBV12-3 or TRBV12-4 and J is TRBJ1-6; D is ambiguous. This CDR3 is built from 13 residues. Deletions cut 0 bases from V and 12 bases from J, with 9 bases between. The CDR3 DNA sequence: TGTGCCAGCAGTTTAGCGTACACTCGACCCCTCCACTTT. Its translation: CASSLAYTRPLHF.

The chain uses TRBV7-2 and TRBJ1-1; D not certain. Germline CDR1 is SGHTA and CDR2 is FQGNSA. The V gene lost 5 bases and the J gene lost 6 bases, with 13 bases spanning the gap. The CDR3 has 13 amino acids. CDR3: CASSAYSRSEAFF. The CDR3 DNA follows: TGTGCCAGCAGCGCTTATTCGAGATCTGAAGCTTTCTTT.

CDR3 in amino acids: CASSRQSISQGVMNTEAFF. The CDR3 region has the DNA TGCGCCAGCAGCCGCCAATCGATCTCACAGGGGGTAATGAACACTGAAGCTTTCTTT. V gene TRBV4-1 combines with J gene TRBJ1-1, with TRBD1 identical over 8 bases. The CDR3 has 19 residues. Unmatched junction bases numbered 16, after V lost 4 bases and J lost 0 bases. Germline V gives CDR1 MGHRA, CDR2 YSYEKL.

The gene calls are TRBV6-5 and TRBJ2-5; TRBD2 matches at 11 bases. The length of the CDR3 is 17 residues. V trimming: 0 bases; J trimming: 1 base; junction bases outside the gene matches: 4. CDR1 is MNHEY, CDR2 SVGAGI, per germline. The CDR3 region is CASSYSLAGGAQETQYF. The CDR3 nucleotides read TGTGCCAGCAGTTACTCGTTAGCGGGGGGGGCCCAAGAGACCCAGTACTTC.

The chain employs TRBV5-1 and TRBJ2-5, with 8 bases lining up with TRBD1. CDR3 length: 15 amino acids. CDR1 and CDR2 (germline): SGHRS, YFSETQ. Germline trimming cut 0 bases from V and 5 bases from J; bases unmatched to any gene: 6. CDR3 sequence: CASSLGFRGLETQYF. Here the CDR3 DNA reads TGCGCCAGCAGCTTGGGTTTCAGGGGGCTGGAGACCCAGTACTTC.

This clonotype was recorded at least ten times. This sequence joins TRBV27 and TRBJ2-5; TRBD1 matches at 9 bases. The CDR3 is 14 amino acids. Germline trimming cut 5 bases from V and 1 base from J; bases unmatched to any gene: 2. CDR1 and CDR2 from the germline V gene are MNHEY and SMNVEV (reference sequence). The CDR3 nucleotides are TGTGCCAGCAGTGGGACAGGGTTCCAAGAGACCCAGTACTTC. Its protein is CASSGTGFQETQYF.

J is TRBJ2-7 and V is TRBV25-1; D unclear. Germline lookup yields CDR1 MGHDK and CDR2 SYGVNS. The CDR3 length is 12 residues. V was shortened by 3 bases and J by 2 bases, with 5 bases between the two germline ends. CDR3: CASSDQPYEQYV. CDR3 sequence (DNA): TGTGCCAGCAGTGACCAGCCCTACGAGCAGTACGTC.

In this sample, this clonotype turned up a few times. The DNA of the CDR3 is TGTGCCAGCAGCATACAGGGTCCACAGGATACGCAGTATTTT. It translates to CASSIQGPQDTQYF. This chain connects TRBV12-3 or TRBV12-4 to TRBJ2-3; D is possibly TRBD1 (6 bases). Between the trimmed V and J ends, which lost 6 bases and 6 bases, there was a span of 16 bases. The CDR3 has 14 amino acids.

This clonotype turned up a few times. For the CDR3, the DNA is TGCGCCAGCAGCACGATCCCCGGGACCACTTACGAGCAGTACTTC. It encodes CASSTIPGTTYEQYF. The chain combines TRBV5-1 with TRBJ2-7; D is perhaps TRBD1 or TRBD2 (5 bases each). Germline lookup yields CDR1 SGHRS and CDR2 YFSETQ. Trimming stripped 4 bases from V and 4 bases from J, with 18 bases between. The CDR3 extends over 15 amino acids.

V is TRBV7-6 and J is TRBJ1-1, with D unresolved. CDR1 and CDR2 (germline): SGHVS, FNYEAQ. V was clipped by 5 bases and J by 3 bases, with 13 bases between them. The CDR3 is made up of 14 amino acids. CDR3 sequence reads: CASSGGPRDTEAFF. The CDR3 coding sequence is TGTGCCAGCAGCGGCGGGCCCCGGGACACTGAAGCTTTCTTT.

V usage is TRBV9 and J usage is TRBJ1-2; 7 bases align to TRBD1. Per the germline V gene, CDR1 is SGDLS and CDR2 is YYNGEE. This CDR3 comprises 15 residues. V shed 0 bases, J shed 2 bases, and the junction held 4 bases outside the gene matches. The CDR3 is CASSVDKQGNYGYTF. Written as DNA, the CDR3 is TGTGCCAGCAGCGTAGATAAACAGGGGAACTATGGCTACACCTTC.

This clonotype appeared a few times. DNA for the CDR3: TGTGCCTATGGAGCGGGGAATGAGCAGTTCTTC. It is translated as CAYGAGNEQFF. The V gene is TRBV2, the J gene TRBJ2-1; 7 positions agree with TRBD2. CDR1 and CDR2 from the germline V gene are SNHLY and FYNNEI. V trimming: 11 bases; J trimming: 7 bases; junction bases outside the gene matches: 5. This CDR3 is built from 11 residues.

J is TRBJ2-1 and V is TRBV5-1, with TRBD2 identical over 8 bases. From germline, CDR1 is SGHRS and CDR2 YFSETQ. This CDR3 comprises 15 residues. V shed 1 base, J shed 8 bases, and the junction held 8 bases outside the gene matches. The CDR3 DNA reads TGCGCCAGCAGCTTGCAGGGCGGGGGGTTCGATGAGCAGTTCTTC. Translated, it gives CASSLQGGGFDEQFF.

V is TRBV6-2 or TRBV6-3 and J is TRBJ2-7; tentative D call: TRBD2 (6 bases). Germline-derived CDR1 and CDR2 are MNHEY and SVGEGT. V lost 7 bases, J lost 5 bases, and 18 bases lay in between. This CDR3 has 14 amino acids. The CDR3 DNA reads as TGTGCCAGCAACCTCGTGGAGGGAAAGGACGAGCAGTACTTC. This gives the protein CASNLVEGKDEQYF.

This clonotype showed up just a few times. The chain has TRBV27 and TRBJ2-7; perhaps TRBD1 as D (6 bases). CDR3 size: 15 residues. From germline, CDR1 is MNHEY and CDR2 SMNVEV (reference sequence). V lost 4 bases, J lost 5 bases, and 18 bases lay in between. As DNA, the CDR3 is TGTGCCAGCAGTTACTCCACAGGGCGCGCTGACGAGCAGTACTTC. Translation: CASSYSTGRADEQYF.

This clonotype was detected many times. The chain recombines TRBV7-2 with TRBJ2-1; unclear D gene. The CDR3 has 11 amino acids. The germline gives CDR1 SGHTA, CDR2 FQGNSA. Between the trimmed V and J ends, which lost 7 bases and 4 bases, there was a span of 5 bases. The CDR3 bases are TGTGCCAGCACCCTGTACAATGAGCAGTTCTTC. This gives the protein CASTLYNEQFF.

This clonotype was recorded a few times. The gene calls are TRBV9 and TRBJ1-5; D gene uncertain. Trimming cost V 4 bases and J 7 bases, with 18 bases left between them. Germline values: CDR1 SGDLS, CDR2 YYNGEE. The CDR3 consists of 15 residues. CDR3 sequence reads: CASSPGGNGRQPQHF. In nucleotides, the CDR3 is TGTGCCAGCAGCCCCGGAGGGAACGGCCGGCAGCCCCAGCATTTT.

This clonotype was observed a handful of times. The chain combines TRBV6-5 with TRBJ2-3; a possible D gene is TRBD1 (5 bases). V was shortened by 0 bases and J by 2 bases, with 9 bases between the two germline ends. This CDR3 comprises 15 residues. CDR1 and CDR2 (germline): MNHEY, SVGAGI. The CDR3 DNA reads as TGTGCCAGCAGTTACTCGGGGCGGACCACAGATACGCAGTATTTT. Its protein is CASSYSGRTTDTQYF.

This clonotype was detected a few times. The chain links TRBV12-3 or TRBV12-4 to TRBJ2-1; tentative D call: TRBD2 (6 bases). The CDR3 runs to 14 residues. The germline V and J ends were trimmed by 3 bases and 6 bases, with 12 bases remaining between them. CDR3 amino acids: CASSFGRGGNEQFF. In nucleotides, the CDR3 is TGTGCCAGCAGTTTTGGGCGGGGAGGCAATGAGCAGTTCTTC.

This clonotype appeared many times. This chain joins TRBV7-2 and TRBJ1-5; TRBD1 matches 8 bases. The CDR3 is 15 amino acids. V lost 1 base to trimming and J lost 5 bases; unmatched junction nucleotides: 4. Per the germline V gene, CDR1 is SGHTA and CDR2 is FQGNSA. CDR3 protein: CASSLGDRGYQPQHF. CDR3 sequence (DNA): TGTGCCAGCAGCTTAGGAGACAGGGGTTATCAGCCCCAGCATTTT.

This chain links TRBV29-1 with TRBJ2-1, with TRBD2 identical over 9 bases. Trimming took 1 base from V and 1 from J; bases not matched to a gene: 5. Germline CDR1 and CDR2: SQVTM and ANQGSEA. This CDR3 region has 16 residues. Written as DNA, the CDR3 is TGCAGCGTTGAAGTGGGGCTAGCGGGGTCCTACAATGAGCAGTTCTTC. It encodes CSVEVGLAGSYNEQFF.

The table lists this clonotype with a few counts. The limits of the CDR3 on the DNA are not certain, so only TCRdb's listed CDR3 is given. The V gene is TRBV5-4, the J gene TRBJ2-4; TRBD1, as called in the table, went unchecked against the DNA. The CDR3 sequence runs 14 residues, both termini included. Germline CDR1 is SGHNT and CDR2 is YYREEE (reference sequence). This chain's CDR3 is CASSFGPGENIQYF.

This clonotype was detected a few times. V usage is TRBV5-5 and J usage is TRBJ2-1, with D unclear. This CDR3 has 17 amino acids. Germline CDR1 reads SGHKS; CDR2 reads YYEKEE (reference sequence). Trimming took off 1 base at V and 8 bases at J, with 22 bases between the two ends. CDR3 amino acids: CASSLFGLNSEGDEQFF. CDR3 sequence (DNA): TGTGCCAGCAGCTTGTTCGGGCTTAATTCCGAAGGCGATGAGCAGTTCTTC.

This chain links TRBV7-9 with TRBJ2-5; 9 bases line up with TRBD1. V shed 2 bases, J shed 5 bases, and the junction held 6 bases outside the gene matches. Germline assignment: CDR1 SEHNR and CDR2 FQNEAQ (reference sequence). The CDR3 loop spans 15 amino acids. This chain's CDR3 is CASSLPGQGRETQYF. The CDR3 DNA reads as TGTGCCAGCAGCTTACCGGGACAGGGACGCGAGACCCAGTACTTC.

The rearrangement joins TRBV27 to TRBJ2-2; D unclear. Trimming took 5 bases from V and 6 from J, leaving 10 bases between them. The CDR3 length is 13 residues. Germline values: CDR1 MNHEY, CDR2 SMNVEV (reference sequence). This chain's CDR3 is CASSPPGAGELFF. The CDR3 nucleotides are TGTGCCAGCAGTCCCCCTGGGGCCGGGGAGCTGTTTTTT.

The chain uses TRBV7-3 and TRBJ2-2; possibly TRBD2 for D (6 bases). The CDR3 totals 20 residues. The germline V gene encodes CDR1 SGHTA and CDR2 FQGTGA. Trimming shortened V by 11 bases and J by 3 bases, and 34 bases separated the two germline ends. The CDR3 here is CACWGETTQVLYTYTGELFF. The CDR3 nucleotides are TGTGCCTGCTGGGGGGAGACGACACAGGTCCTGTACACTTACACCGGGGAGCTGTTTTTT.

The V gene is TRBV28, the J gene TRBJ1-1; no firm D call. The ends were cut back, 4 bases at V and 7 bases at J, with 10 bases in the middle. The CDR3 runs 12 residues. From germline, CDR1 is MDHEN and CDR2 SYDVKM. The CDR3 sequence is CASSSPSYEAFF. In nucleotides, the CDR3 is TGTGCCAGCAGTTCTCCGTCCTATGAAGCTTTCTTT.